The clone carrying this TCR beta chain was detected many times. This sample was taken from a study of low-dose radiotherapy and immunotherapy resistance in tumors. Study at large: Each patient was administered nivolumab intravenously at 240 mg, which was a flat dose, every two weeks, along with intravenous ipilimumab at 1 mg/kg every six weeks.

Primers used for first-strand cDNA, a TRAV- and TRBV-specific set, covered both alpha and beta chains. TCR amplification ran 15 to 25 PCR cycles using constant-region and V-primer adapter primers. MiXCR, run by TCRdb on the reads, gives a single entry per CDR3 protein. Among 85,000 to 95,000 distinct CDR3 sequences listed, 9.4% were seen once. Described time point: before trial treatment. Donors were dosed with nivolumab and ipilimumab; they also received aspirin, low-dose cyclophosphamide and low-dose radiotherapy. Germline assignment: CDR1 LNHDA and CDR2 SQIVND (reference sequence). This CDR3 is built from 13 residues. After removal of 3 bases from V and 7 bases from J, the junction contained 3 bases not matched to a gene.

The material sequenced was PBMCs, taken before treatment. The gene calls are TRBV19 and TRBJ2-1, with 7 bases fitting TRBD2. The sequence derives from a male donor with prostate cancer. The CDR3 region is CASSMGGGNEQFF. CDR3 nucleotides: TGTGCCAGTAGTATGGGGGGGGGAAATGAGCAGTTCTTC.